The 30 T cell receptor beta chains reported below all come from one sample, sequenced in a study of blood T cell repertoires in COVID-19. Some clones are missing from TCRdb's copy, which holds only in-frame ones; the method was immunoSEQ multiplex PCR. The sample records about 250,000 clones, about four fifths being singletons. Sequenced sample: PBMCs or T cells enriched from blood (not recorded which). The origin of the receptors is a man aged 35-49 years who had been exposed to COVID-19.

V is TRBV5-1 and J is TRBJ2-7; TRBD1 matches at 8 bases. This CDR3 has 14 residues. V gave up 5 bases and J gave up 2 bases; unmatched junction bases: 6. Germline V gene data show CDR1 as SGHRS and CDR2 as YFSETQ. CDR3 sequence reads: CASRGTGLTYEQYF. As DNA, the CDR3 is TGCGCCAGCAGAGGGACAGGTTTGACCTACGAGCAGTACTTC.

The J gene is TRBJ2-7, the V gene TRBV27, with 7 bases that match TRBD1. Germline CDR1 and CDR2: MNHEY and SMNVEV (reference sequence). The length of the CDR3 is 16 residues. V was clipped by 6 bases and J by 5 bases; unmatched bases: 16. CDR3 nucleotides: TGTGCCAGCAGATCAACAACAGGGGAAAGGGTCCACGAGCAGTACTTC. Amino acids: CASRSTTGERVHEQYF.

The chain carries TRBV5-1 and TRBJ1-4, with no clear D. V was shortened by 1 base and J by 8 bases, with 12 bases between the two germline ends. Per germline, CDR1 SGHRS and CDR2 YFSETQ. There are 14 residues in the CDR3. DNA for the CDR3: TGCGCCAGCAGCTTGTCTTCACGTCAGGAAAAACTGTTTTTT. Encoded protein: CASSLSSRQEKLFF.

This clone was detected a few times. The genes are TRBV27 and TRBJ2-1, with 10 bases matching TRBD1. CDR1 and CDR2 (germline): MNHEY, SMNVEV (reference sequence). This CDR3 spans 15 amino acids. The ends lost 3 bases at V and 10 bases at J; junction bases unmatched: 9. The CDR3: CASSLRQGASSEQFF. Written as DNA, the CDR3 is TGTGCCAGCAGTTTGCGACAGGGGGCTTCGTCCGAGCAGTTCTTC.

The chain employs TRBV30 and TRBJ1-6; D may be TRBD1 (6 bases). CDR3 length: 14 residues. In germline, CDR1 is GTSNPN, CDR2 SVGIG (reference sequence). V was pared by 2 bases and J by 6 bases, with 11 bases between. The CDR3 here is CAWSSGTLNSPLHF. The CDR3, as DNA: TGTGCCTGGAGTTCCGGGACACTTAATTCACCCCTCCACTTT.

The chain uses TRBV9 and TRBJ2-4, with 7 nucleotides matching TRBD1. Looked up from germline, CDR1 is SGDLS and CDR2 is YYNGEE. The CDR3 covers 14 residues. V lost 4 bases to trimming and J lost 3 bases; unmatched junction nucleotides: 4. DNA of the CDR3: TGTGCCAGCAGCCCCGGGACAGTCAAAAACATTCAGTACTTC. As protein: CASSPGTVKNIQYF.

This rearrangement joins TRBV5-4 to TRBJ2-7; 7 bases align to TRBD2. V shed 4 bases and J 4 bases; nucleotides not matched to a gene: 17. Germline V CDR1 and CDR2: SGHNT, YYREEE (reference sequence). The CDR3 loop spans 17 amino acids. The CDR3 region is CASSLFGGGTPTYEQYF. The CDR3 bases are TGTGCCAGCAGCCTATTTGGGGGGGGTACCCCAACTTACGAGCAGTACTTC.

The chain links TRBV19 to TRBJ2-1; TRBD2 is a possible D gene (6 bases). Germline values: CDR1 LNHDA, CDR2 SQIVND (reference sequence). Trimming stripped 10 bases from V and 2 bases from J, with 15 bases between. CDR3 length: 14 amino acids. CDR3 amino acids: CATQYGEAYNEQFF. The CDR3 DNA follows: TGTGCCACTCAGTATGGGGAGGCCTACAATGAGCAGTTCTTC.

This chain's CDR3 is CASSLNRSGASQETQYF. The CDR3 DNA follows: TGCGCCAGCAGCTTGAATCGTAGCGGGGCCTCTCAAGAGACCCAGTACTTC. The chain has TRBV5-1 and TRBJ2-5; 8 bases line up with TRBD2. The V gene end was trimmed by 1 base and the J gene end by 2 bases; junction bases not matched to a gene: 10. CDR3 length: 17 residues. Germline V gene data show CDR1 as SGHRS and CDR2 as YFSETQ.

This chain links TRBV1 with TRBJ1-6. TRBV1 is annotated as a pseudogene. The CDR3 consists of 17 residues. The CDR3 loop reads CTSRPKRRGLDNSPLHF. In nucleotides, the CDR3 is TGCACCAGCAGACCAAAACGAAGGGGACTGGATAATTCACCCCTCCACTTT.

V gene TRBV5-6 combines with J gene TRBJ1-5; maybe TRBD1 (6 bases). V lost 8 bases to trimming and J lost 5 bases, with 17 bases between them. The germline gives CDR1 SGHDT, CDR2 YYEEEE. The CDR3 totals 14 residues. The CDR3 sequence: CASTWGGADQPQHF. The CDR3, as DNA: TGTGCCAGTACATGGGGGGGGGCGGATCAGCCCCAGCATTTT. Full variable domain (outside the CDR3, taken from reference TRBV5-6 and TRBJ1-5): DAGVTQSPTHLIKTRGQQVTLRCSPKSGHDTVSWYQQALGQGPQFIFQYYEEEERQRGNFPDRFSGHQFPNYSSELNVNALLLGDSALYLCASTWGGADQPQHFGDGTRLSIL.

The J gene is TRBJ2-5, the V gene TRBV5-1; D remains ambiguous. The V end lost 0 bases, the J end lost 2 bases, and 8 bases lay between the germline ends. CDR1 is SGHRS, CDR2 YFSETQ, per germline. The CDR3 is 14 amino acids. DNA of the CDR3: TGCGCCAGCAGCTTGGGGCGGAAGCAAGAGACCCAGTACTTC. It yields the protein CASSLGRKQETQYF.

This chain connects TRBV2 to TRBJ2-7; 8 nucleotides align to TRBD2. Trimming cost V 7 bases and J 1 base; bases outside gene matches: 9. Germline lookup yields CDR1 SNHLY and CDR2 FYNNEI. This CDR3 is built from 15 residues. The CDR3 bases are TGTGCCAGCAACTCGCGACTAGCGCCATCCTACGAGCAGTACTTC. It is translated as CASNSRLAPSYEQYF.

The rearrangement links TRBV5-4 to TRBJ2-5; D unresolved. The ends were cut back, 0 bases at V and 2 bases at J, with 11 bases in the middle. Germline CDR1 is SGHNT and CDR2 is YYREEE (reference sequence). The CDR3 has 15 residues. The CDR3 loop reads CASSLESVQQETQYF. The CDR3 DNA reads as TGTGCCAGCAGCTTGGAAAGTGTGCAGCAAGAGACCCAGTACTTC.

Notes on this clone: One junction end does not reproduce the germline sequence, and a read error may be involved. This chain connects TRBV6-5 to TRBJ1-2; 8 bases fit TRBD1. This CDR3 is built from 15 residues. The germline V gene has CDR1 MNHEY and CDR2 SVGAGI. DNA for the CDR3: TGTGCCAGCAGACAACAGGGGGGCGCAGGTCTTATCCTCGAATTC. It translates to CASRQQGGAGLILEF.

The V and J genes are TRBV12-3 or TRBV12-4 and TRBJ2-5, with unresolved D. This CDR3 comprises 13 residues. Trimming stripped 4 bases from V and 1 base from J, with 7 bases between. CDR3 sequence reads: CASSSRLQETQYF. The DNA for the CDR3 is TGTGCCAGCAGTTCGAGACTCCAAGAGACCCAGTACTTC.

The chain links TRBV4-1 to TRBJ2-7; 12 nucleotides agree with TRBD2. Germline values: CDR1 MGHRA, CDR2 YSYEKL. This CDR3 has 16 amino acids. V dropped 5 bases and J dropped 3; count of bases not matched to a gene: 8. CDR3 region: CASSKALAGGSYEQYF. The DNA for the CDR3 is TGCGCCAGCAGCAAAGCACTAGCGGGAGGTAGCTACGAGCAGTACTTC.

The genes are TRBV5-4 and TRBJ1-1, with D possibly matching TRBD1 (5 bases). Germline CDR1 SGHNT, CDR2 YYREEE (reference sequence). The CDR3 runs 13 residues. Trimming took 1 base from V and 1 from J, leaving 5 bases between them. Here the CDR3 DNA reads TGTGCCAGCAGCTTGCAGGGGAACACTGAAGCTTTCTTT. It is translated as CASSLQGNTEAFF.

This sequence joins TRBV7-9 and TRBJ2-7; D is possibly TRBD1 (6 bases). V gave up 5 bases and J gave up 2 bases, with 10 bases separating them. Germline-derived CDR1 and CDR2 are SEHNR and FQNEAQ (reference sequence). This CDR3 comprises 13 residues. CDR3 in amino acids: CASSPGQPYEQYF. The CDR3 DNA sequence: TGTGCCAGCAGCCCAGGACAGCCCTACGAGCAGTACTTC.

The chain recombines TRBV20-1 with TRBJ1-1, with D maybe TRBD1 (5 bases). From germline, CDR1 is DFQATT and CDR2 SNEGSKA (reference sequence). The V and J ends lost 3 bases and 1 base respectively, with 6 bases between them. CDR3 length equals 12 residues. CDR3 DNA: TGCAGTGCTAGTGGGGCGAACACTGAAGCTTTCTTT. Translation: CSASGANTEAFF.

The rearrangement joins TRBV6-6 to TRBJ2-7; the match to TRBD2 covers 11 bases. Germline CDR1 MNHNY, CDR2 SVGAGI (reference sequence). The CDR3 has 18 residues. Trimming at V came to 5 bases and at J to 3 bases, leaving 15 bases not matched to a gene. As DNA, the CDR3 is TGTGCCAGCAGTCCTCTAGCGGGAGGCCCCACCAGGATCTACGAGCAGTACTTC. As protein: CASSPLAGGPTRIYEQYF.

The rearrangement uses TRBV30 and TRBJ2-3, with 15 bases lining up with TRBD2. The CDR3 spans 18 residues. Germline V gene lookup returns CDR1 GTSNPN and CDR2 SVGIG (reference sequence). The trim removed 5 bases at V and 1 base at J, leaving 10 bases unmatched. CDR3 sequence (DNA): TGTGCCTGGCAGCCCGGACTAGCGGGAGGGCCTGGCACAGATACGCAGTATTTT. Protein product: CAWQPGLAGGPGTDTQYF.

This clone was detected once. The rearrangement uses TRBV11-1 and TRBJ1-2; D remains ambiguous. The germline V gene encodes CDR1 SGHAT and CDR2 FQDESV (reference sequence). The V end lost 5 bases, the J end lost 8 bases, and 15 bases lay between the germline ends. This CDR3 comprises 13 residues. The CDR3 region is CASSLRIPGGYTF. The DNA of the CDR3 is TGTGCCAGCAGCCTACGGATTCCGGGAGGCTACACCTTC.

This clone is a singleton in its sample. The V gene is TRBV5-6, the J gene TRBJ1-1, with D unclear. The CDR3 spans 12 residues. Trimming stripped 4 bases from V and 5 bases from J, with 9 bases between. Germline V CDR1 and CDR2: SGHDT, YYEEEE. CDR3 DNA sequence: TGTGCCAGCAGCAGAGGATCTACTGAAGCTTTCTTT. As protein: CASSRGSTEAFF. Full variable domain (rest looked up from reference TRBV5-6 and TRBJ1-1): DAGVTQSPTHLIKTRGQQVTLRCSPKSGHDTVSWYQQALGQGPQFIFQYYEEEERQRGNFPDRFSGHQFPNYSSELNVNALLLGDSALYLCASSRGSTEAFFGQGTRLTVV.

The V call is TRBV18, the J call TRBJ2-2; D uncertain. Germline assignment: CDR1 KGHSH and CDR2 LQKENI. The CDR3 has 13 residues. Trimming left V 0 bases short and J 6 bases short, with 5 bases between. The CDR3 spells CASSPPSSGELFF. DNA for the CDR3: TGTGCCAGCTCACCACCGTCCTCCGGGGAGCTGTTTTTT.

This clone came up many times. The CDR3 protein is CASSLGGNYNEQFF. CDR3 bases: TGTGCCAGCAGCTTAGGGGGGAATTACAATGAGCAGTTCTTC. The V call is TRBV7-3, the J call TRBJ2-1, with a possible D match to TRBD2 (6 bases). The ends were cut back, 2 bases at V and 4 bases at J, with 9 bases in the middle. Germline values: CDR1 SGHTA, CDR2 FQGTGA. The CDR3 consists of 14 residues.

The chain uses TRBV7-9 and TRBJ2-3; D is undetermined. The CDR3 runs 13 residues. With 1 base removed from V and 8 bases from J, the gap between germline ends came to 10 bases. From germline, CDR1 is SEHNR and CDR2 FQNEAQ (reference sequence). The CDR3 DNA follows: TGTGCCAGCAGCTTAGGCGAGGCAGTTACGCAGTATTTT. Translated: CASSLGEAVTQYF. Filled out from reference TRBV7-9 and TRBJ2-3, the complete variable domain reads DTGVSQNPRHKITKRGQNVTFRCDPISEHNRLYWYRQTLGQGPEFLTYFQNEAQLEKSRLLSDRFSAERPKGSFSTLEIQRTEQGDSAMYLCASSLGEAVTQYFGPGTRLTVL.

This chain uses TRBV24-1 with TRBJ2-3; D gene uncertain. V was shortened by 9 bases and J by 6 bases, with 12 bases between the two germline ends. This CDR3 contains 12 residues. The germline gives CDR1 KGHDR, CDR2 SFDVKD. In DNA, the CDR3 is TGTGCCACCTCTCCTGGGCAGGATACGCAGTATTTT. Its translation: CATSPGQDTQYF.

The genes are TRBV24-1 and TRBJ1-2, with 7 bases identical to TRBD1. This CDR3 comprises 13 residues. V was clipped by 4 bases and J by 6 bases; unmatched bases: 4. CDR1 is KGHDR, CDR2 SFDVKD, per germline. The CDR3 sequence is CATSETGKDGYTF. The CDR3 DNA sequence: TGTGCCACCAGTGAGACAGGGAAGGATGGCTACACCTTC.

This rearrangement joins TRBV2 to TRBJ2-7, with D perhaps TRBD2 (5 bases). This CDR3 spans 12 amino acids. The V gene lost 6 bases and the J gene lost 5 bases, with 11 bases spanning the gap. The germline CDR1 and CDR2 sequences are SNHLY and FYNNEI. CDR3 coding DNA: TGTGCCAGCAGATTACTAGGAAACGAGCAGTACTTC. It translates to CASRLLGNEQYF. Filled out from reference TRBV2 and TRBJ2-7, the complete variable domain reads EPEVTQTPSHQVTQMGQEVILRCVPISNHLYFYWYRQILGQKVEFLVSFYNNEISEKSEIFDDQFSVERPDGSNFTLKIRSTKLEDSAMYFCASRLLGNEQYFGPGTRLTVT.